The T cell receptor (beta chain) described here comes from a study of control samples from healthy donors and cancer patients. The repertoire was sequenced with immunoSEQ multiplex PCR; TCRdb's copy has only in-frame clones and lacks some. This sample has tens of thousands of clones, with roughly 87% found just once. The V gene lost 5 bases and the J gene lost 4 bases, with 8 bases spanning the gap. CDR1 is SQVTM and CDR2 is ANQGSEA in the germline V gene. The length of the CDR3 is 12 residues. What was sequenced was PBMCs. The TCR sequence derives from a man in his 60s with colorectal cancer. The V gene is TRBV29-1, the J gene TRBJ1-4; D is undetermined. The CDR3 coding sequence is TGCAGCGTTCGACGGGGTAATGAAAAACTGTTTTTT. Its translation is CSVRRGNEKLFF.